Sequencing of this T cell receptor (beta chain) was carried out in a study of T-cell memory formation after mild COVID-19. Study-level background: Largely, the TCR clusters proved donor specific. The study's findings and limits: CD4/CD8 balance held among clones contracting day 15 to 85, and later expanders leaned CD4+. Second-wave clones that peaked on day 37 lacked confirmed SARS-CoV-2 specificity.

In TCRdb, the 5' RACE reads were re-called with MiXCR into one record per CDR3 protein. Found here are roughly 550,000 distinct CDR3 sequences, roughly 20% of them singletons; the top ten hold roughly an eighth. This clonotype was found many times. The target antigen is unknown. V lost 6 bases to trimming and J lost 5 bases; unmatched junction nucleotides: 8. The germline V gene has CDR1 SGHTA and CDR2 FQGNSA. The CDR3 extends over 14 amino acids. The sample taken for sequencing was PBMCs or a T cell subset sorted from them (not recorded which). The clonotype originates from an adult woman who had mild COVID-19 (a few samples of this study predate the infection). Cell type and time point are not known. This chain uses TRBV7-2 with TRBJ2-3; the match to TRBD2 covers 7 bases. CDR3 coding DNA: TGTGCCAGCAGTCACGGGAGGAGGATAGATACGCAGTATTTT. This translates into CASSHGRRIDTQYF.